Shown below are 17 T cell receptor beta chains from a single sample sequenced in a study of cytomegalovirus exposure and HLA in healthy donors. A multiplex PCR was run with 60 Vbeta primers and 13 Jbeta primers. Repertoires were generated with immunoSEQ multiplex PCR, while TCRdb's copy carries only in-frame clones and drops some. Among about 200,000 clones listed, roughly four fifths were seen once. The sequenced material came from PBMCs. The origin of the receptors is a man aged 25-45 years in good health and CMV-seronegative.

On this clone: Its ends do not fully match the called genes, so a read error is possible. The chain employs TRBV4-1 and TRBJ1-3, with TRBD1 matching over 11 bases. The germline gives CDR1 MGHRA, CDR2 YSYEKL. The CDR3 loop spans 16 amino acids. The CDR3 region is CASSQEGQGEGNTIYF. The DNA of the CDR3 is TGTGCCAGCAGCCAAGAGGGACAGGGGGAAGGAAACACCATATATTTT.

The chain recombines TRBV27 with TRBJ2-3; possible D gene TRBD2, 5 bases. CDR1 is MNHEY, CDR2 SMNVEV, per germline (reference sequence). Trimming removed 4 bases at V and 7 bases at J, with 18 bases between. CDR3 size: 15 residues. CDR3 residues: CASSSQQRLPNTQYF. The CDR3, as DNA: TGTGCCAGCAGTTCCCAACAGCGACTACCTAATACGCAGTATTTT.

The chain links TRBV6-5 to TRBJ2-3; weak D call: TRBD1 (6 bases). CDR1 is MNHEY, CDR2 SVGAGI, per germline. The V end lost 6 bases, the J end lost 1 base, and 14 bases lay between the germline ends. The CDR3 is 15 residues long. CDR3 sequence: CASSPQGRGTDTQYF. In DNA, the CDR3 is TGTGCCAGCAGCCCACAGGGACGGGGCACAGATACGCAGTATTTT.

The count of this clone is one. CDR3 sequence reads: CASSNTGQGSNQPQHF. In nucleotides, the CDR3 is TGCGCCAGCAGTAACACGGGACAGGGGTCCAATCAGCCCCAGCATTTT. This chain connects TRBV4-1 to TRBJ1-5; 10 nucleotides match TRBD1. The CDR3 length is 16 residues. V lost 6 bases, J lost 3 bases, and 8 bases stayed unmatched. Per germline, CDR1 MGHRA and CDR2 YSYEKL.

The table lists this clone with a few counts. This chain connects TRBV13 to TRBJ1-2; a weak D match, TRBD1 (5 bases). Trimming removed 4 bases at V and 0 bases at J, with 9 bases between. This CDR3 is built from 14 residues. CDR1 PRHDT and CDR2 FYEKMQ come from the germline V gene (reference sequence). The CDR3 spells CASSWGGANYGYTF. In DNA, the CDR3 is TGTGCCAGCAGCTGGGGCGGAGCTAACTATGGCTACACCTTC.

The chain uses TRBV7-9 and TRBJ1-2; D remains ambiguous. Trimming shortened V by 4 bases and J by 7 bases, and 10 bases separated the two germline ends. CDR3 size: 12 residues. Germline CDR1 reads SEHNR; CDR2 reads FQNEAQ (reference sequence). CDR3 nucleotide sequence: TGTGCCAGCAGCTCCTCTGATAGTGGCTACACCTTC. Translating gives CASSSSDSGYTF. Looking up the rest from reference TRBV7-9 and TRBJ1-2 gives the full variable domain: DTGVSQNPRHKITKRGQNVTFRCDPISEHNRLYWYRQTLGQGPEFLTYFQNEAQLEKSRLLSDRFSAERPKGSFSTLEIQRTEQGDSAMYLCASSSSDSGYTFGSGTRLTVV.

The CDR3 spells CASSEYPTGQGGEKLFF. For the CDR3, the DNA is TGTGCCAGCAGTGAATATCCTACCGGACAGGGAGGGGAAAAACTGTTTTTT. The J gene is TRBJ1-4, the V gene TRBV25-1; 8 bases fit TRBD1. The germline V gene encodes CDR1 MGHDK and CDR2 SYGVNS. V gave up 0 bases and J gave up 8 bases; unmatched junction bases: 11. The CDR3 sequence is 17 residues long.

Concerning this clone itself: Germline is not matched at one junction end, which may reflect a read error. The CDR3 nucleotides read TGTGCCAACAGCCCAGCAGGTGCAGGGGTGGAATCTAACTATGGCTACACCTTC. It translates to CANSPAGAGVESNYGYTF. This rearrangement joins TRBV7-9 to TRBJ1-2, with D possibly being TRBD1 (6 bases). Germline V gene lookup returns CDR1 SEHNR and CDR2 FQNEAQ (reference sequence). The CDR3 covers 18 residues.

This chain uses TRBV30 with TRBJ1-1, with D possibly matching TRBD1 (5 bases). The ends were cut back, 2 bases at V and 3 bases at J, with 13 bases in the middle. This CDR3 spans 14 amino acids. Germline loops: CDR1 GTSNPN, CDR2 SVGIG (reference sequence). The CDR3 sequence is CAWSNSWGDTEAFF. Here the CDR3 DNA reads TGTGCCTGGAGTAACTCGTGGGGGGACACTGAAGCTTTCTTT.

The chain joins TRBV9 to TRBJ1-4, with D perhaps matching TRBD1 (6 bases). Germline V lookup: CDR1 SGDLS, CDR2 YYNGEE. The CDR3 has 15 amino acids. V was shortened by 4 bases and J by 3 bases, with 13 bases between the two germline ends. CDR3 residues: CASSPTGLANEKLFF. The CDR3 coding sequence is TGTGCCAGCAGCCCTACAGGGCTAGCTAATGAAAAACTGTTTTTT.

The J gene is TRBJ1-5, the V gene TRBV2, with TRBD1 matching over 8 bases. The CDR3 runs 16 residues. Looked up from germline, CDR1 is SNHLY and CDR2 is FYNNEI. The trim removed 0 bases at V and 2 bases at J, leaving 3 bases unmatched. The CDR3 sequence is CASSEALGQGNQPQHF. CDR3 nucleotides: TGTGCCAGCAGTGAAGCGCTGGGACAGGGCAATCAGCCCCAGCATTTT.

This chain uses TRBV10-2 with TRBJ2-1, with 9 bases that match TRBD1. Germline V gene data show CDR1 as WSHSY and CDR2 as SAAADI. The CDR3 covers 15 residues. Unmatched junction bases numbered 2, after V lost 2 bases and J lost 3 bases. CDR3 loop: CASSEPGQGYNEQFF. The CDR3 DNA follows: TGCGCCAGCAGTGAGCCGGGACAGGGCTACAATGAGCAGTTCTTC.

V gene TRBV29-1 combines with J gene TRBJ2-7, with D perhaps TRBD2 (5 bases). V lost 4 bases and J 7 bases, leaving 11 bases between the germline ends. The germline V gene has CDR1 SQVTM and CDR2 ANQGSEA. The CDR3 is 11 residues long. The CDR3 DNA reads TGCAGCGTTGGACAACCGGGGGAGCAGTACTTC. This codes for CSVGQPGEQYF.

The chain uses TRBV10-2 and TRBJ1-2; D remains unclear. From germline, CDR1 is WSHSY and CDR2 SAAADI. The V and J ends lost 3 bases and 4 bases respectively, with 15 bases between them. The CDR3 is made up of 15 amino acids. CDR3 in amino acids: CASSELGSTIYGYTF. CDR3 nucleotide sequence: TGCGCCAGCAGTGAATTGGGCAGCACCATCTATGGCTACACCTTC.

This clone was seen more than once but under ten times. The DNA for the CDR3 is TGCGCCAGCAGCTTGGTGGCGGGCGGCTACACCTTC. Its translation is CASSLVAGGYTF. The chain uses TRBV5-1 and TRBJ1-2; D unclear. The CDR3 runs 12 residues. Germline V gene sequence: CDR1 SGHRS, CDR2 YFSETQ. V gave up 0 bases and J gave up 8 bases, with 8 bases separating them.

The CDR3 DNA sequence: TGTGCCAGCAGTGAAGGTGGGCGTCAAGAAGCTTTCTTT. Amino acid sequence: CASSEGGRQEAFF. The genes are TRBV6-1 and TRBJ1-1; D uncertain. V was shortened by 1 base and J by 8 bases, with 11 bases between the two germline ends. The CDR3 is 13 amino acids. In germline, CDR1 is MNHNS, CDR2 SASEGT.

J is TRBJ2-7 and V is TRBV11-3; D perhaps matches TRBD1 (6 bases). This CDR3 contains 13 residues. Germline lookup yields CDR1 SGHNT and CDR2 YENEEA. The V gene lost 5 bases and the J gene lost 6 bases, with 14 bases spanning the gap. Here the CDR3 DNA reads TGTGCCAGCAGCCGAGACAGGCAAGCCGAGCAGTACTTC. It encodes CASSRDRQAEQYF.